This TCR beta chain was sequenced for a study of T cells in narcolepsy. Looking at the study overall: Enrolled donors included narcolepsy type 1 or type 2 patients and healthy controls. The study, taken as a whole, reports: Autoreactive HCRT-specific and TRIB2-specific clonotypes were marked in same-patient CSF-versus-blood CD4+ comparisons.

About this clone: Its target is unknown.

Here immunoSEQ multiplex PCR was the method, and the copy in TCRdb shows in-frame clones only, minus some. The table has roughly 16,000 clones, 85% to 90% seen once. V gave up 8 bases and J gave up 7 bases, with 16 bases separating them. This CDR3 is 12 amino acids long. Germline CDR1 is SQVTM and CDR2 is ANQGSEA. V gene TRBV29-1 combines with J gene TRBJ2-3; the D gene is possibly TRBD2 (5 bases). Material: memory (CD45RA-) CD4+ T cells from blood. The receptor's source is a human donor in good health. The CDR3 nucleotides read TGCAGCTCCCGGGCTGGACTGTATACGCAGTATTTT. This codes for CSSRAGLYTQYF.